This TCR beta chain is drawn from a study of OX40 agonist ivuxolimab in advanced cancers. Study-wide results and caveats: In the 0.1 to 3.0 mg/kg range, CD4+ and CD8+ blood T cells had expanded clonally by week 6.

Germline trimming cut 3 bases from V and 4 bases from J; bases unmatched to any gene: 2. The length of the CDR3 is 14 residues. Per germline, CDR1 SGHDN and CDR2 FVKESK. Assay used: immunoSEQ multiplex PCR; TCRdb lists only in-frame clones, some missing. In the table there are 7,000 to 9,000 clones, about 88% of which are singletons. About this clone itself: What it binds is not known.

This specimen was CD4+ or CD8+ T cells sorted from blood, taken in a trial of the OX40 agonist ivuxolimab. This TCR derives from an adult with an advanced solid tumor such as melanoma, head and neck, liver or kidney cancer. This rearrangement joins TRBV14 to TRBJ2-7; 11 nucleotides line up with TRBD1. This CDR3 is CASSHGQGAYEQYF. Here the CDR3 DNA reads TGTGCCAGCAGCCACGGACAGGGGGCGTACGAGCAGTACTTC.